Given below is one T cell receptor beta chain in context. The entry originates in a study of blood T cell repertoires in COVID-19. Study summary: Samples taken during acute and convalescent COVID-19 were collected in the United States, Italy and Spain. T cells, B-cell-depleted T cells, or PBMCs provided the cDNA or gDNA that served as material.

Germline CDR1 is SGHRS and CDR2 is YFSETQ. CDR3 length equals 14 residues. V was clipped by 4 bases and J by 2 bases, with 9 bases between them. Authors' methods: How many nucleated cells were present was estimated from reference gene primer amplification. Sequenced by immunoSEQ multiplex PCR; TCRdb stores in-frame clones only, minus some. That table supplies the V and J calls and clone size; D and trimming were determined from the DNA. Of about 75,000 clones in the sample, approximately 88% are singletons; the top ten hold roughly 6.8%. The chain is built from TRBV5-1 and TRBJ1-4, with D perhaps TRBD1 (5 bases). This sequence was found in a woman aged 45-60 years with acute or convalescent COVID-19. The sequencing input was peripheral blood. CDR3 in DNA: TGCGCCAGCAGCGAGCAGGGTACTAATGAAAAACTGTTTTTT. Its translation is CASSEQGTNEKLFF.